The present entry profiles one T cell receptor beta chain with its context. The sample holds a few counts of this clonotype. The target of this receptor is not known. Per-base quality was not reported, and no clone a single base away is much larger than it. V is cut back by 4 bases and J by 3 bases, with 5 bases in the junction unmatched. The cysteine opens and the phenylalanine closes a CDR3 of 14 amino acids. The retained sequence is limited to the CDR3, 42 bases, with the frame set at the first base. Amplification of TCR beta CDR3 regions was carried out from RNA transcripts. For the first round of RT-PCR on the TCR CDR3, the HTBI primer set was used together with the Qiagen OneStep RT-PCR kit. Libraries were constructed in a second round of multiplex PCR, after which size selection and purification were performed. Sequencing of the libraries was done on an Illumina HiSeq2000 using paired-end 100 bp reads. In the authors' own workflow: Raw data were processed with SOAPnuke, discarding reads with adapters, uncalled bases, mean Phred below 15, or no exact constant-primer or identifier match. High-quality paired reads were merged with COPE v1.2.5, and unique nucleotide sequences were defined as clonotypes. Clonotypes were aligned to IMGT TRBV, TRBD and TRBJ reference segments using MiTCR v1.1. Only V-J combinations with frequency above 0.0001, covering roughly 99% of repertoires, were analysed. The TCS score was defined as F50 (clonal expansion) divided by E x V (chaos), with BLOSUM62-based TCRdist calculated between CDR3 peptides within each V-J. Welch's t-statistics and random forest reduced 514 V-J features to 13, which were used in a naive Bayes classifier (R e1071). Thyroid-blood repertoire similarity was quantified with the Morisita-Horn index. TCRdb took the public reads, trimmed them with fastp at Q25, ran MiXCR for clone calling and kept in-frame beta chains. Under each unique CDR3 protein, matching rows form one entry showing the most common genes and DNA. These V and J calls derive from TCRdb rather than the authors' analysis. This sample holds approximately 700,000 distinct CDR3 sequences; about 45% were observed only once. The ten largest clones add up to approximately 7.2% of the sample.

This entry belongs to a study of T cells in Graves' hyperthyroidism and ophthalmopathy (dated by TCRdb to the late 2010s). Context from the whole study: TCR V-J signatures able to tell the groups apart were searched for in a discovery cohort of 90 to 100 patients, of whom under 45 had Graves' ophthalmopathy and around 57 had stable Graves' hyperthyroidism. Whether ophthalmopathy could be predicted prospectively was tested in an independent validation cohort made up of 18 to 20 hyperthyroidism patients plus 17 patients who later progressed to ophthalmopathy. The 85 to 100 discovery patients were randomly split 7:3 into training and test sets. The study also compared thyroid tissue and blood T-cell repertoires from roughly six Graves' hyperthyroidism patients. After sampling, hyperthyroidism patients received methimazole starting at 30 mg daily, and ophthalmopathy patients received high-dose intravenous methylprednisolone. The paper reports TCR Vbeta CDR3 sequencing of 140 or so peripheral blood samples: under 45 ophthalmopathy, 70 to 85 hyperthyroidism and 17 progressor patients. On the study overall, not on this receptor specifically: Ophthalmopathy was separated from stable hyperthyroidism by a 13 V-J signature model, with over 85% sensitivity and approximately 81% specificity obtained in cross-validation and 80%/75% obtained in testing. Blood samples also contained most of the expanded thyroid clonotypes (frequency above 0.001), which suggests that blood repertoires may reflect thyroid immune responses. In validation, the model predicted progression to ophthalmopathy with roughly 66% sensitivity and around 72% specificity, a median of roughly seven months before onset. No statistical method was used to fix the sample size in advance, and group allocation was not hidden from the investigators.

The study excluded patients with uncontrolled infections, other autoimmune diseases, pregnancy or lactation. Diagnoses were established on the basis of clinical symptoms, serum thyroxine and TRAb, thyroid ultrasound, and orbital computed tomography. Total RNA was extracted using Trizol reagent, and RNA quality was assessed on an Agilent 2100 Bioanalyzer. Sequenced material: peripheral blood or thyroid tissue (not recorded which). The sequence derives from an adult man with Graves' disease, either hyperthyroidism or ophthalmopathy (not recorded which). The sequence joins TRBV12-3 or TRBV12-4 to TRBJ1-1; TRBD1 agrees with 7 junctional bases. The sequence in DNA is TGTGCCAGCAGTTCCGAAACAGGGGACACTGAAGCTTTCTTT. This codes for CASSSETGDTEAFF.